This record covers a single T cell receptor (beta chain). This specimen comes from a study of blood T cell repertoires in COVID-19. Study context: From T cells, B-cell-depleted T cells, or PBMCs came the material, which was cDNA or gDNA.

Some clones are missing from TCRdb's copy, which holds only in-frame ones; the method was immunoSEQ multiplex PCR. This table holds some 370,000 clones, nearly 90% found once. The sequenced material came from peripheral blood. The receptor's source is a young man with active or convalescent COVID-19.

CDR3 in amino acids: CASSQSGTSGTGELFF. In DNA form, the CDR3 reads TGCGCCAGCAGCCAATCCGGGACTAGCGGCACCGGGGAGCTGTTTTTT. The chain links TRBV4-1 to TRBJ2-2, with TRBD2 identical over 11 bases. Looked up from germline, CDR1 is MGHRA and CDR2 is YSYEKL. J lost 4 bases, V lost 2 bases, and 3 bases had no gene match. This CDR3 region has 16 residues.